This TCR beta chain was profiled in a study of post-analysis software for immune sequencing data. Study details: Courses of disease covered relapsing-remitting, secondary progressive and progressive-relapsing multiple sclerosis. Study-wide results and caveats: When the samples were clustered directly with F measure, those that had been prepared in the same batch showed strong co-clustering. When patients were compared with controls, roughly five TRBV segments were more frequent, TRBV5-6, TRBV5-1 and TRBV20-1 among them. Compared against controls, patients with multiple sclerosis displayed significantly lower normalized Chao1 diversity.

Germline V lookup: CDR1 LGHDT, CDR2 YNNKEL (reference sequence). V gave up 3 bases and J gave up 3 bases; unmatched junction bases: 17. The CDR3 has 18 amino acids. The TCR beta cDNA libraries contained unique molecular identifiers. Starting from roughly 1.1 to 9.2 million T cells, the study yielded roughly 0.5 million cDNA molecules. In TCRdb, the PCR reads were re-called with MiXCR into one record per CDR3 protein. The sample holds hundreds of thousands of distinct CDR3 sequences; less than 40% are singletons and the top ten take around 15%. In its sample, this clonotype was seen a few times. The antigen remains undetermined.

This chain joins TRBV3-1 and TRBJ2-7; the match to TRBD1 covers 7 bases. The clonotype originates from a girl aged 5 to 17 with multiple sclerosis. Sequencing was carried out using blood. CDR3 in amino acids: CASSQERTQGPGVYEQYF. CDR3 nucleotide sequence: TGTGCCAGCAGCCAGGAGCGCACACAGGGGCCAGGCGTCTACGAGCAGTACTTC.